A selection of T cell receptor beta chains follows, all from one sample in a study of graft-versus-host responses after intestinal transplantation. Their antigens remain unidentified. The protocol was immunoSEQ multiplex PCR, while the TCRdb copy is restricted to in-frame clones and leaves out a portion. The data show over 100,000 clones, roughly 95% seen once. The sample was unstimulated CD8+ T cells sorted from spleen or lymph node cells, taken before intestinal transplant. All receptors come from a human donor who received an intestinal transplant. CDR3s include the opening cysteine and the closing phenylalanine or tryptophan. A D gene is named only where the DNA matches it firmly. Only part of the rows carry a size: once, few, many, or a class if the clone is expanded.

d_call: TRBD2; j_call: TRBJ2-7; v_call: TRBV28; clone_size: -; cdr3_nt: TGTGCCAGCAGTCATACTAGCGGGAGATCTCACGAGCAGTACTTC; cdr3_aa: CASSHTSGRSHEQYF
d_call: -; j_call: TRBJ2-3; v_call: TRBV27; clone_size: -; cdr3_nt: TGTGCCAGCAGTTTATCTAGCACAGATACGCAGTATTTT; cdr3_aa: CASSLSSTDTQYF
d_call: -; j_call: TRBJ2-7; v_call: TRBV28; clone_size: -; cdr3_nt: TGTGCCAGCAGCTCTGGAGGGACAGCAGCCTACGAGCAGTACTTC; cdr3_aa: CASSSGGTAAYEQYF
d_call: TRBD2; j_call: TRBJ2-3; v_call: TRBV7-3; clone_size: -; cdr3_nt: TGTGCCAGCAGCTCGGGGACTAGCGGCACAGATACGCAGTATTTT; cdr3_aa: CASSSGTSGTDTQYF
d_call: -; j_call: TRBJ2-1; v_call: TRBV19; clone_size: -; cdr3_nt: TGTGCCAGTAGTATATTTCCCGAAGCGGAGGCCTACAATGAGCAGTTCTTC; cdr3_aa: CASSIFPEAEAYNEQFF
d_call: -; j_call: TRBJ2-1; v_call: TRBV28; clone_size: -; cdr3_nt: TGTGCCAGCAGCGCTCCAGGTACTGATGAGCAGTTCTTC; cdr3_aa: CASSAPGTDEQFF
d_call: -; j_call: TRBJ2-1; v_call: TRBV27; clone_size: -; cdr3_nt: TGTGCCAGCAGTTTATTAGCCTTTGCAGTTGACAATGAGCAGTTCTTC; cdr3_aa: CASSLLAFAVDNEQFF
d_call: -; j_call: TRBJ2-3; v_call: TRBV27; clone_size: -; cdr3_nt: TGTGCCAGCAGTTTAGTCAGGGGCCCTAGCACAGATACGCAGTATTTT; cdr3_aa: CASSLVRGPSTDTQYF
d_call: TRBD1; j_call: TRBJ2-1; v_call: TRBV28; clone_size: -; cdr3_nt: TGTGCCAGCAGTCCACATTGGAGACAGGGCCCCTACAATGAGCAGTTCTTC; cdr3_aa: CASSPHWRQGPYNEQFF
d_call: -; j_call: TRBJ2-6; v_call: TRBV9; clone_size: once; cdr3_nt: TGTGCCAGCAGCGTATCAAGATCTGGGGCCAACGTCCTGACTTTC; cdr3_aa: CASSVSRSGANVLTF
d_call: TRBD1; j_call: TRBJ2-1; v_call: TRBV30; clone_size: -; cdr3_nt: TGTGCCTGGAGTGTAGGCAGGGGGAACTACAATGAGCAGTTCTTC; cdr3_aa: CAWSVGRGNYNEQFF
d_call: -; j_call: TRBJ1-3; v_call: TRBV6-5; clone_size: -; cdr3_nt: TGTGCCAGCAGGCCAGGGAGTGGTGGAAACACCATATATTTT; cdr3_aa: CASRPGSGGNTIYF
d_call: -; j_call: TRBJ2-6; v_call: TRBV19; clone_size: -; cdr3_nt: TGTGCCAGTAGTTGGGCAGGGTACGGGGCCAACGTCCTGACTTTC; cdr3_aa: CASSWAGYGANVLTF
d_call: -; j_call: TRBJ2-1; v_call: TRBV7-2; clone_size: -; cdr3_nt: TGTGCCAGCAGCTTCCTAGGCCCATACAATGAGCAGTTCTTC; cdr3_aa: CASSFLGPYNEQFF
d_call: TRBD1; j_call: TRBJ1-5; v_call: TRBV28; clone_size: -; cdr3_nt: TGTGCCAGCAGTTTATGGGACAGGGGGTACAATCAGCCCCAGCATTTT; cdr3_aa: CASSLWDRGYNQPQHF
d_call: -; j_call: TRBJ1-5; v_call: TRBV28; clone_size: -; cdr3_nt: TGTGCCAGCAGGCCTGGGAGTGCCCGGAAGGTGAGGCAGCCCCAGCATTTT; cdr3_aa: CASRPGSARKVRQPQHF
d_call: TRBD2; j_call: TRBJ2-3; v_call: TRBV28; clone_size: -; cdr3_nt: TGTGCCAGCAGTTTGTTATTTGGCGGGAGGGCCCTCACAGATACGCAGTATTTT; cdr3_aa: CASSLLFGGRALTDTQYF
d_call: -; j_call: TRBJ2-7; v_call: TRBV4-3; clone_size: once; cdr3_nt: TGCGCCAGCAGCGCAGGACAGTCAAAGGGTTACGAGCAGTACTTC; cdr3_aa: CASSAGQSKGYEQYF
d_call: TRBD2; j_call: TRBJ2-1; v_call: TRBV28; clone_size: -; cdr3_nt: TGTGCCAGCAGTTTATGGCTAGCGGAAGACCACAATGAGCAGTTCTTC; cdr3_aa: CASSLWLAEDHNEQFF
d_call: -; j_call: TRBJ2-3; v_call: TRBV4-1; clone_size: -; cdr3_nt: TGCGCCAGCAGCCCGGAGGGCAGTCCAGGGGATACGCAGTATTTT; cdr3_aa: CASSPEGSPGDTQYF
d_call: -; j_call: TRBJ2-7; v_call: TRBV28; clone_size: -; cdr3_nt: TGTGCCACCGGACAACCGGGGGACTACGAGCAGTACTTC; cdr3_aa: CATGQPGDYEQYF
d_call: -; j_call: TRBJ2-3; v_call: TRBV6-5; clone_size: -; cdr3_nt: TGTGCCAGCAGTCGCCGGGACAACACAGATACGCAGTATTTT; cdr3_aa: CASSRRDNTDTQYF
d_call: -; j_call: TRBJ2-1; v_call: TRBV6-5; clone_size: -; cdr3_nt: TGTGCCAGCAGTTACCCCCCAGAGCAGTTCTTC; cdr3_aa: CASSYPPEQFF
d_call: -; j_call: TRBJ2-7; v_call: TRBV10-1; clone_size: -; cdr3_nt: TGCGCCAGCAGTCAGACAGGAGAACCCTACGAGCAGTACTTC; cdr3_aa: CASSQTGEPYEQYF
d_call: TRBD2; j_call: TRBJ2-3; v_call: TRBV19; clone_size: -; cdr3_nt: TGTGCCAGTGGACTAGCGGGAGGGGATACGCAGTATTTT; cdr3_aa: CASGLAGGDTQYF
d_call: -; j_call: TRBJ1-2; v_call: TRBV5-1; clone_size: -; cdr3_nt: TGCGCCAGCAGCTTCCTTGGGAGCAGGGAGGGAATGGATGGCTACACCTTC; cdr3_aa: CASSFLGSREGMDGYTF
d_call: -; j_call: TRBJ2-1; v_call: TRBV19; clone_size: once; cdr3_nt: TGTGCCAGTAGTCCCCGCTTACGCTCCTACAATGAGCAGTTCTTC; cdr3_aa: CASSPRLRSYNEQFF
d_call: TRBD2; j_call: TRBJ2-1; v_call: TRBV29-1; clone_size: -; cdr3_nt: TGCAGCGTTGAAGGTCTAGCGGGCTACAATGAGCAGTTCTTC; cdr3_aa: CSVEGLAGYNEQFF
d_call: -; j_call: TRBJ2-1; v_call: TRBV28; clone_size: -; cdr3_nt: TGTGCCAGCAGCCCCCCCATCCCAGCAGGCAGGAGAAACAATGAGCAGTTCTTC; cdr3_aa: CASSPPIPAGRRNNEQFF